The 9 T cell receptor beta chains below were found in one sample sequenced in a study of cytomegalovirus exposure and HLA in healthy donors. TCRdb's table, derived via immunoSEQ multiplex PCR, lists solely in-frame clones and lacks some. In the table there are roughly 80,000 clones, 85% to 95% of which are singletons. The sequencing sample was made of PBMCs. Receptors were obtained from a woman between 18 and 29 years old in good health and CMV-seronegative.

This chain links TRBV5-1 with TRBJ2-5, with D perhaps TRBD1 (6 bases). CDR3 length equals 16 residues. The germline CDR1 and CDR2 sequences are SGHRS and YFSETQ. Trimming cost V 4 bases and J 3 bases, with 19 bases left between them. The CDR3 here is CASSPDRIGVKETQYF. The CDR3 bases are TGCGCCAGCAGCCCTGACAGGATTGGGGTGAAAGAGACCCAGTACTTC.

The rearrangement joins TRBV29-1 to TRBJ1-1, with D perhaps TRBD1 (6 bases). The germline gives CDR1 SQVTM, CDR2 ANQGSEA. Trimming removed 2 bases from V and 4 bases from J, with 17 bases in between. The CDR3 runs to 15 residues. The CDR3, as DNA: TGCAGCGTTGAAACCGGGGGGGCTATAAGCACTGAAGCTTTCTTT. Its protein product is CSVETGGAISTEAFF.

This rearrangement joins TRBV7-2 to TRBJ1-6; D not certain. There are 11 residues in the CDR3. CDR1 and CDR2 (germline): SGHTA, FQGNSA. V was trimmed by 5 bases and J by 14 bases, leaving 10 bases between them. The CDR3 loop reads CASSEDFALHF. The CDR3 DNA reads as TGTGCCAGCAGCGAGGATTTCGCCCTCCACTTT.

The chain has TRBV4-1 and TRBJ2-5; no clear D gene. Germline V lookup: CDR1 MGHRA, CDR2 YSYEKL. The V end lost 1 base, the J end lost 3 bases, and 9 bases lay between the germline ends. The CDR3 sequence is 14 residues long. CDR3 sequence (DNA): TGCGCCAGCAGCCAAGCCCCCTCTGAAGAGACCCAGTACTTC. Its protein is CASSQAPSEETQYF.

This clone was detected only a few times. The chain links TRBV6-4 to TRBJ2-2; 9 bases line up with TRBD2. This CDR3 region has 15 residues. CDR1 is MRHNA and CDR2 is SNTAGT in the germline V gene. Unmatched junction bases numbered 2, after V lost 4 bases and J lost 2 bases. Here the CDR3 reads CASSATSGNTGELFF. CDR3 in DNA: TGTGCCAGCAGTGCGACTAGCGGAAACACCGGGGAGCTGTTTTTT.

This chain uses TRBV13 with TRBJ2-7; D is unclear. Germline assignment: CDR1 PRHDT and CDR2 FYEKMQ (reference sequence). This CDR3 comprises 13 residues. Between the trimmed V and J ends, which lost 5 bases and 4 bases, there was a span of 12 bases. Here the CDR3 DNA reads TGTGCCAGCAGCCTTAAACGCGGTTACGAGCAGTACTTC. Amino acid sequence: CASSLKRGYEQYF.

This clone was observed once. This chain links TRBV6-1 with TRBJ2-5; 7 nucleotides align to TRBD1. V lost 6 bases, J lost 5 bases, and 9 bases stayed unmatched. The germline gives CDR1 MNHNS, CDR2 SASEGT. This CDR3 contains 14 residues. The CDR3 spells CASRDSRDSETQYF. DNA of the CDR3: TGTGCCAGCAGGGACTCGAGGGACAGTGAGACCCAGTACTTC.

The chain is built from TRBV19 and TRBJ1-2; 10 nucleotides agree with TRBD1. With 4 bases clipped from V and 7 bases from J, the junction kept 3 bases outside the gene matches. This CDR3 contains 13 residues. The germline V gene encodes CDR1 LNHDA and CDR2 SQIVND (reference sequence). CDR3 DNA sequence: TGTGCCAGTAGTACCGGGACAGGGGTTGGCTACACCTTC. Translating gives CASSTGTGVGYTF.

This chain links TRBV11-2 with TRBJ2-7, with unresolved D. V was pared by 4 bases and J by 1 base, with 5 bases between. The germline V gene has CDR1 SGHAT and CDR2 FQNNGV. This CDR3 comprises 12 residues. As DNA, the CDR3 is TGTGCCAGCAGCTCACAGTCCTACGAGCAGTACTTC. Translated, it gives CASSSQSYEQYF.